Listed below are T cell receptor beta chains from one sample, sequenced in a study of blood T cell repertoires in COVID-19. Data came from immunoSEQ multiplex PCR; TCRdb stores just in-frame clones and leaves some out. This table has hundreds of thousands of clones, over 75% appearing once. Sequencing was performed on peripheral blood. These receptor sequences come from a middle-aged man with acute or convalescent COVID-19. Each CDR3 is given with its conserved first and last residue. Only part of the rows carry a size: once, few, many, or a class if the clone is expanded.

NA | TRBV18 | CASSPPGQQIGELFF
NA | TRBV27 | CASRQQGSYTF
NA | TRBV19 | CASKAGSGTAVYGYTF
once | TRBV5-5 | CASSWGDSNQPQHF
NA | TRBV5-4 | CASRELAGITDTQYF
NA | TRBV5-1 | CASRTGTGGSGANVLTF
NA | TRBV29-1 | CSVEGGEPSTYGYTF
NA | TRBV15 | CATSRGEGIANTGELFF
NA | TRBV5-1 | CASSRLQGAGGYTF
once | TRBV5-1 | CASSQFTTAGGTEAFF
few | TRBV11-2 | CASSSPPGQYNSGANVLTF
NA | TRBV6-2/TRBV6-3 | CASSYGDRSGNTIYF
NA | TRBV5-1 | CASSLLQGQNEKLFF
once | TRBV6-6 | CASSYPGTGEPQHF
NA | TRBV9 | CASRRSGGAQETQYF
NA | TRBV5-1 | CASSSPAHSGGDYEQYF
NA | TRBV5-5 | CASSLDRGRGGYTF
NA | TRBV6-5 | CASSIQTGNYGYTF
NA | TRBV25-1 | CASSEAGSSYNEQFF
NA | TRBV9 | CASSAILGQPQHF
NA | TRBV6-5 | CASRGAGSETQYF
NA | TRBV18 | CASSPLLTGQGDEQYF
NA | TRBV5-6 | CASSQIDSTGIYGYTF
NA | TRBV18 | CASSPVLGQGFLDYGYTF
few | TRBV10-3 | CAISGAGDARGTQYF
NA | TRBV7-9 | CASSHTGIGDQPQHF
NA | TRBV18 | CASSPPSREKLFF
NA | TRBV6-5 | CASSSQGGTEAFF
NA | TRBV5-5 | CASSRTGLDEKLFF
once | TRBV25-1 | CASPGTYVPLNTEAFF
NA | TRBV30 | CAGKKGLNTEAFF
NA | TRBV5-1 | CASSPGQGIFTEAFF
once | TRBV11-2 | CASSLVRTGNEQFF
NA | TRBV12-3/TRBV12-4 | CASSLEQNTEAFF
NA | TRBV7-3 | CASSSGTGRYNEQFF